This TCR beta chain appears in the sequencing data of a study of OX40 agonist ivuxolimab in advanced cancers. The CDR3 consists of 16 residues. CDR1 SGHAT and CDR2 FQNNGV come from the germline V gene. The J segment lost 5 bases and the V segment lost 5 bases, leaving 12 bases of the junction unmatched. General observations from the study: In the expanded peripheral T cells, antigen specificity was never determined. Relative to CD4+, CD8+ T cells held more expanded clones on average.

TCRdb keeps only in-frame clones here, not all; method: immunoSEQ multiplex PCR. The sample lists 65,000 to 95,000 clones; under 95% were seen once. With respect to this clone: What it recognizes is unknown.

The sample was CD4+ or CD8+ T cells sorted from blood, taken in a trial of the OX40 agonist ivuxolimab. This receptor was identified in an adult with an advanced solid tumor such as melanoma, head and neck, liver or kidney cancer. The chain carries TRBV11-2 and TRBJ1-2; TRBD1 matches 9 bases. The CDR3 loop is CASSLGTGRPGYGYTF. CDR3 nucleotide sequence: TGTGCCAGCAGCCTGGGGACAGGGAGGCCCGGGTATGGCTACACCTTC. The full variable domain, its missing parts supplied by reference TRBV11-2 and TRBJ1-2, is EAGVAQSPRYKIIEKRQSVAFWCNPISGHATLYWYQQILGQGPKLLIQFQNNGVVDDSQLPKDRFSAERLKGVDSTLKIQPAKLEDSAVYLCASSLGTGRPGYGYTFGSGTRLTVV.